Reported below is one T cell receptor (beta chain). Seattle cases were enrolled at active infection and followed longitudinally. Authors' methods: Reference gene primer amplification gave estimated nucleated cell counts. Assay: immunoSEQ multiplex PCR; the TCRdb copy retains only in-frame clones and omits some. The DNA was the basis for D and trimming; V, J and clone size are from that table. The repertoire includes about 200,000 clones, approximately 80% of them detected once, and roughly 0.91% sits in the top ten. The data belong to a study of blood T cell repertoires in COVID-19. In the study overall: The United States, Italy and Spain were the sources of the acute and convalescent COVID-19 samples.

Germline loops: CDR1 MDHEN, CDR2 SYDVKM. V lost 6 bases to trimming and J lost 10 bases; unmatched junction nucleotides: 8. The CDR3 consists of 14 residues. Sequencing used peripheral blood. The V call is TRBV28, the J call TRBJ1-6; 8 bases are a match to TRBD1. The origin of this receptor is a man aged 55 to 70 with COVID-19, enrolled during active disease. CDR3 coding DNA: TGTGCCAGCAGCCCAGGGGGCGCAGAATCACCCCTCCACTTT. Protein product: CASSPGGAESPLHF.